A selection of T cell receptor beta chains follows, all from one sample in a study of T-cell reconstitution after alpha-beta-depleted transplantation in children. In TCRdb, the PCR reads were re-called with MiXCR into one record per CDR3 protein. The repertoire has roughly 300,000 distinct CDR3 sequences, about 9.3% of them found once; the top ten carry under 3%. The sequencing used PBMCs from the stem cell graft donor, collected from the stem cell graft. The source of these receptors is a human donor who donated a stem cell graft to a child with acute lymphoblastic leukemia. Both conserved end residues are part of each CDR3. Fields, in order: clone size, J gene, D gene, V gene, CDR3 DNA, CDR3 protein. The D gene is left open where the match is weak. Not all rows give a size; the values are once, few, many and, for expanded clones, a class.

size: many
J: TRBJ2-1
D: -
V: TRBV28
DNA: TGTGCCAGCAGTTTATCGCCCAGGAACAATGAGCAGTTCTTC
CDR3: CASSLSPRNNEQFF

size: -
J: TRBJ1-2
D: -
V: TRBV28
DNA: TGTGCCAGCAGTTTATGCCGGGGGATTTGTGGCTACACCTTC
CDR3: CASSLCRGICGYTF

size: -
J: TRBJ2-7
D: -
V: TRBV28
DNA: TGTGCCAGCAGTTCCCCTTTGCGGGATTCTACCTACGAGCAGTACTTC
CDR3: CASSSPLRDSTYEQYF

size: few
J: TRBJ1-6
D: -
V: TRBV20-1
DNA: TGCAGTGCTAGCGCGGGGGGGGTTGATAATTCACCCCTCCACTTT
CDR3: CSASAGGVDNSPLHF

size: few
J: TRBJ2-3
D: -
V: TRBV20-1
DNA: TGCAGTGCTAGGACCCCGCTGGCGGGTTTCACAGATACGCAGTATTTT
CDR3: CSARTPLAGFTDTQYF

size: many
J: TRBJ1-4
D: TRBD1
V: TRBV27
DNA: TGTGCCAGCAGCCCCAACGGACCGGACAGGGGATATGAAAAACTGTTTTTT
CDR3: CASSPNGPDRGYEKLFF

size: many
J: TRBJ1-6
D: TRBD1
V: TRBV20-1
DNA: TGCAGTGCTACCCCGGTCCGGGACAGGCATAATTCACCCCTCCACTTT
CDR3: CSATPVRDRHNSPLHF

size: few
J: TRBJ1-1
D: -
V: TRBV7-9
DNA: TGTGCCAGCAGCTTTGTGAGATCTTTCGGGGTTGAAGCTTTCTTT
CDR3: CASSFVRSFGVEAFF

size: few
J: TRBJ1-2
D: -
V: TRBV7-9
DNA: TGTGCCCTCACCAGCTATTCGGAGGGCTACACCTTC
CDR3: CALTSYSEGYTF

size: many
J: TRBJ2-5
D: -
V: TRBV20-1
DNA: TGCAGTGGGCGGGCGGGAGAGACCCAGTACTTC
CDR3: CSGRAGETQYF

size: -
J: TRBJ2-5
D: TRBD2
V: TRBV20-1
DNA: TGCAGTGCTAGAGATTCGACTAGCGGAGGGTACCAAGAGACCCAGTACTTC
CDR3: CSARDSTSGGYQETQYF

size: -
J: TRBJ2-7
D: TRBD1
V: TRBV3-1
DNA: TGTGCCAGCAGCCAACTCGGACAGGACGAGCGGTACTTC
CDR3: CASSQLGQDERYF

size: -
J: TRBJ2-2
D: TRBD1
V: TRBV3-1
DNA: TGTGCCAGCTTTGCACAGGGGGCCACCGGGGAGCTGTTTTTT
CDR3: CASFAQGATGELFF

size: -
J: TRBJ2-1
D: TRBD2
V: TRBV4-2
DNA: TGTGCCAGCAGCCAAGAGCTCGTCAGCGGGGGTTCGAATGAGCAGTTCTTC
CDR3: CASSQELVSGGSNEQFF

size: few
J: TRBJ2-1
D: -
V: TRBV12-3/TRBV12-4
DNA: TGTGCCAGCAACCCTGGGGCAGGAATTACAGATGAGCAGTTCTTC
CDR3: CASNPGAGITDEQFF

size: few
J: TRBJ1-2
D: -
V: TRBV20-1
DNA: TGCAGTGCTAGAGGCCCCGATGGGCCGGCGGGATTGGCCTATGGCTACACCTTC
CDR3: CSARGPDGPAGLAYGYTF

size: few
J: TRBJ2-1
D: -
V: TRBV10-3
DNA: TGTGCCATCAGTGAGTCGATGCCAGGCCAAGGGTACAATGAGCAGTTCTTC
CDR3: CAISESMPGQGYNEQFF

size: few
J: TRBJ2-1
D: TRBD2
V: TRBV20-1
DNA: TGCAGTGCCCAACTAGCGGGAGCCTTCAATGAGCAGTTCTTC
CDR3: CSAQLAGAFNEQFF

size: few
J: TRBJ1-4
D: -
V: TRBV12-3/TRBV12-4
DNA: TGTGCCAGCAGTTTAGGGATGGGCCATGAAAAACTGTTTTTT
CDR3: CASSLGMGHEKLFF

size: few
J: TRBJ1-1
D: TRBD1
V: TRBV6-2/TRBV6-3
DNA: TGTGCCAGCAGATCCGGGACAGGGGAAAGGGGTACTGAAGCTTTCTTT
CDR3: CASRSGTGERGTEAFF

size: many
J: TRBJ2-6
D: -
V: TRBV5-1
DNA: TGCGCCAGCAGCTTGGAGTCTGGGGCCAACGTCCTGACTTTC
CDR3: CASSLESGANVLTF

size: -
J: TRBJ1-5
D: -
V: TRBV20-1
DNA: TGCAGTGCCGCAATTGGGGTACCCAATCAGCCCCAGCATTTT
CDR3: CSAAIGVPNQPQHF

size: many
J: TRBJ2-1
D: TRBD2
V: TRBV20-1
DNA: TGCAGTGCTAGAGATGGGACTAGCGTACACAATGAGCAGTTCTTC
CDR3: CSARDGTSVHNEQFF

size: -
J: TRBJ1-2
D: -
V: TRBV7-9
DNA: TGTGCCAGCAGCTTAGCGCGGGGGGGCGCGGCTGGCTACACCTTC
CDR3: CASSLARGGAAGYTF

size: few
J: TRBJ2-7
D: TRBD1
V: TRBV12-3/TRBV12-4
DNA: TGTGCCAGCAGTTTTTTCGCAGGGGGCTCCTACGAGCAGTACTTC
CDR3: CASSFFAGGSYEQYF

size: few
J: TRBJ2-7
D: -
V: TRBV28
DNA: TGTGCCAGCAGTTATAGGTCCTACGAGCAGTACTTC
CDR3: CASSYRSYEQYF

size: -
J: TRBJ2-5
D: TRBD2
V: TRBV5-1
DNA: TGCGCCAGCAGCCCCGGACTAGCGGGGGCCAAAGAGACCCAGTACTTC
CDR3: CASSPGLAGAKETQYF

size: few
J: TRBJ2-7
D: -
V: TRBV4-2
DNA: TGTGCCAGCAGTCCCCCCACAGGCCACCTTAAATCCTACGAGCAGTACTTC
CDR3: CASSPPTGHLKSYEQYF

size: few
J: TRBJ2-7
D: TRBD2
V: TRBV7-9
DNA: TGTGCCAGCAGCTTACCAAGCGGGATGTTCTACGAGCAGTACTTC
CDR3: CASSLPSGMFYEQYF

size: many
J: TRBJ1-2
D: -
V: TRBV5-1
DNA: TGCGCCAGCAGCCCTACAACGCCCTATGGCTACACCTTC
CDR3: CASSPTTPYGYTF

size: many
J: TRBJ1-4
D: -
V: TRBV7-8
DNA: TGTGCCAGCAGCGTTTACAGTGAGGGGCAGGAAAAACTGTTTTTT
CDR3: CASSVYSEGQEKLFF

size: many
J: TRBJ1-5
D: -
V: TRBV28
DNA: TGTGCCAGCAGTTCACTTGGGGGGGGCAATCAGCCCCAGCATTTT
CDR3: CASSSLGGGNQPQHF